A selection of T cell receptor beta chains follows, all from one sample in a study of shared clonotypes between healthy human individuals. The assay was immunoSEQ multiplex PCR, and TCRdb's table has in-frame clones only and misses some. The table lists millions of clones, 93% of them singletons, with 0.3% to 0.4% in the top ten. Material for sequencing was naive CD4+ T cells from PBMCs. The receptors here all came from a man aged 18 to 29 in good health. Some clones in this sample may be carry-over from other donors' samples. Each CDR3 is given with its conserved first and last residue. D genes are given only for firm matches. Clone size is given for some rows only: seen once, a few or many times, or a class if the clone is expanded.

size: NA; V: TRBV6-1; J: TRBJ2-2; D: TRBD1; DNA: TGTGCCAGCAGTGAAGTGCAGGGGGCGCGCGGGGAGCTGTTTTTT; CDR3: CASSEVQGARGELFF
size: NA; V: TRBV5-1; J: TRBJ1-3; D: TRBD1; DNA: TGCGCCAGCAGCTCCGGACAGGCGTCTGGAAACACCATATATTTT; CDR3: CASSSGQASGNTIYF
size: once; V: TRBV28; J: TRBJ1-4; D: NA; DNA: TGTGCCAGCAGCCGAGTCTTGGGGGGTAGTGAAAAACTGTTTTTT; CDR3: CASSRVLGGSEKLFF
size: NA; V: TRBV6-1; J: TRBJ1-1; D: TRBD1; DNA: TGTGCCAGCAGTGGGGGACAGGGTATATTCTTTGAAGCTTTCTTT; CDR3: CASSGGQGIFFEAFF
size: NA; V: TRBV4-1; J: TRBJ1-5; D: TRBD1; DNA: TGCGCCAGCGAAGACAGGGCTAGCAATCAGCCCCAGCATTTT; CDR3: CASEDRASNQPQHF
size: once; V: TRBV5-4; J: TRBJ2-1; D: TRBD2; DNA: TGTGCCAGCAGCCCAACGGCCGGGACTAGCGGGGGTACCGGGGAGTTCTTC; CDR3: CASSPTAGTSGGTGEFF
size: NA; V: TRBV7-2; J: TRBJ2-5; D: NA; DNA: TGTGCCAGCAGCTTAGAACCTGGAGAGACCCAGTACTTC; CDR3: CASSLEPGETQYF
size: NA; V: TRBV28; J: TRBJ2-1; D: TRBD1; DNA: TGTGCCAGCAGTTCCGTGACAGGGCGTATTACAATGGGTGAGCAGTTCTTC; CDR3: CASSSVTGRITMGEQFF
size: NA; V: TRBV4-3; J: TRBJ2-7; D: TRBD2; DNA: TGCGCCAGCAGCCGAAAGGCCAGCGGGGATGGTATTAACGAGCAGTACTTC; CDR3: CASSRKASGDGINEQYF
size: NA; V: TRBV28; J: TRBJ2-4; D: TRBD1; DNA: TGTGCCAGCAGTCAATCCGGGACAGGGATGAAACTAGCCAAAAACATTCAGTACTTC; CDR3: CASSQSGTGMKLAKNIQYF
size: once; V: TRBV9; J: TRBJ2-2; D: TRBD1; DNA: TGTGCCAGCAGCCCGGGACAGGGTTATGAGATCGGGGAGCTGTTTTTT; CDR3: CASSPGQGYEIGELFF
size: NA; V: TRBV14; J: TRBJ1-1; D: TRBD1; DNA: TGTGCCAGCAGCCAAGATCGGACAGGGTGGGGGATGAACACTGAAGCTTTCTTT; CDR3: CASSQDRTGWGMNTEAFF
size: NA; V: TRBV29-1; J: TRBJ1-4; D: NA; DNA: TGCAGCGTTGGGCCAGGTCTGGCTAATGAAAAACTGTTTTTT; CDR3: CSVGPGLANEKLFF
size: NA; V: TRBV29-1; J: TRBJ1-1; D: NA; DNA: TGCAGCGATGGAAGGGACAAGAACACTGAAGCTTTCTTT; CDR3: CSDGRDKNTEAFF
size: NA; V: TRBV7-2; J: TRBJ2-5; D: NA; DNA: TGTGCCAGCAGCTTAGTGAGCCAGGGTTCGGGGACCCAGTACTTC; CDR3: CASSLVSQGSGTQYF
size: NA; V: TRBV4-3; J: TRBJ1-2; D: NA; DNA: TGCGCCAGCAGCCAAGCTTTCGGCGGGGCCTATGGCTACACCTTC; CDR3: CASSQAFGGAYGYTF
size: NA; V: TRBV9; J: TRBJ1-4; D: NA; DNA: TGTGCCAGCAGCGTAGGGGCGGCGACACAGTATAATGAAAAACTGTTTTTT; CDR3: CASSVGAATQYNEKLFF
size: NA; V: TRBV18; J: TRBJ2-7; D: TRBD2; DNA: TGTGCCAGCTCCCCGGGCCTAGCGGGAAACTACGAGCAGTACTTC; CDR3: CASSPGLAGNYEQYF
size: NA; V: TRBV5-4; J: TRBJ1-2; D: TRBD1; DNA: TGTGCCAGCAGCGCCGACAGGGGTAACTATGGCTACACCTTC; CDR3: CASSADRGNYGYTF
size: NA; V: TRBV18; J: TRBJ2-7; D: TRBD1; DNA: TGTGCCAGCTCACATGGCAGGGGGCTCTACGAGCAGTACTTC; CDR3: CASSHGRGLYEQYF
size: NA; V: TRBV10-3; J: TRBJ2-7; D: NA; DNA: TGTGCCATCAGTAACCGGGCCCCAAGCCACGAGCAGTACTTC; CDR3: CAISNRAPSHEQYF
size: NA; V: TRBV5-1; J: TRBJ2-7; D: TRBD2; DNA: TGCGCCAGCAGCCCCGGGACTAGCGGGAGCATGGGGCTTTACGAGCAGTACTTC; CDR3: CASSPGTSGSMGLYEQYF
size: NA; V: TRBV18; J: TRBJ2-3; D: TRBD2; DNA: TGTGCCAGCTCACCACTTCTGGGCCTAGCGGGGAACCTGGATACGCAGTATTTT; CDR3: CASSPLLGLAGNLDTQYF
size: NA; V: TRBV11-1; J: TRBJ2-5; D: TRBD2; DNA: TGTGCCAGCAGTCGGGGGGGGTTCGGAGAGACCCAGTACTTC; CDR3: CASSRGGFGETQYF
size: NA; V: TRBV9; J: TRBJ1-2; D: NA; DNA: TGTGCCAGCAGCGGTGGCAGGCCAGGCTACACCTTC; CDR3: CASSGGRPGYTF
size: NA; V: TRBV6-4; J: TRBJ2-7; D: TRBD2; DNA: TGTGCCAGCAGTAAGACTAGCGGGAGCCCCGGGGTGGACTTC; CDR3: CASSKTSGSPGVDF
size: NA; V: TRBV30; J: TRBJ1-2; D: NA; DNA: TGTGCCTGGAACTCGGGACCTGGTGGCTACACCTTC; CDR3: CAWNSGPGGYTF
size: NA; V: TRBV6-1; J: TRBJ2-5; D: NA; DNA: TGTGCCAGCAGTGAGGAGAGGGCGGGGTTCCAAGAGACCCAGTACTTC; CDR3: CASSEERAGFQETQYF